This passage covers 30 T cell receptor beta chains from one sample sequenced in a study of T cells in Graves' hyperthyroidism and ophthalmopathy. The TCR beta CDR3 regions underwent amplification using RNA transcripts as the source. The HTBI primer set served for first-round RT-PCR of the TCR CDR3. TCRdb called the multiplex PCR reads again in MiXCR, with one record for every CDR3 protein. The sample comprises 470,000 or so distinct CDR3 sequences, 20% to 25% of which are singletons, and around 27% rests with the top ten. Material: blood. These receptors were taken from a young man with Graves' hyperthyroidism.

In this sample, this clonotype turned up many times. This chain uses TRBV7-2 with TRBJ2-5; D uncertain. V lost 0 bases to trimming and J lost 5 bases, with 7 bases between them. Germline V gives CDR1 SGHTA, CDR2 FQGNSA. The CDR3 is 13 residues long. The DNA for the CDR3 is TGTGCCAGCAGCTTAGCGTTTCTTGAGACCCAGTACTTC. Protein: CASSLAFLETQYF.

In its sample, this clonotype was seen many times. This rearrangement joins TRBV2 to TRBJ1-5; a possible D gene is TRBD1 (5 bases). V shed 5 bases and J shed 2 bases, with 10 bases lying between them. Germline V gene lookup returns CDR1 SNHLY and CDR2 FYNNEI. The CDR3 runs to 14 residues. CDR3 protein: CASSRGNRNQPQHF. The CDR3 DNA sequence: TGTGCCAGCAGTAGGGGCAACCGCAATCAGCCCCAGCATTTT.

This clonotype was seen many times. CDR3 loop: CASSLRNQISYEQYF. For the CDR3, the DNA is TGTGCCAGCAGCTTGAGAAATCAGATCTCCTACGAGCAGTACTTC. V is TRBV7-8 and J is TRBJ2-7; no firm D call. Germline CDR1 is SGHVS and CDR2 is FQNEAQ. This CDR3 spans 15 amino acids. Trimming took 3 bases from V and 0 from J, leaving 12 bases between them.

J is TRBJ1-1 and V is TRBV30; TRBD1 is a possible D gene (5 bases). CDR3 length equals 13 residues. Germline V lookup: CDR1 GTSNPN, CDR2 SVGIG (reference sequence). V gave up 5 bases and J gave up 2 bases, with 12 bases separating them. The CDR3 nucleotides read TGTGCCTGGGCGGGGGGGGGAAACACTGAAGCTTTCTTT. Translated, it gives CAWAGGGNTEAFF. Combining the CDR3 with reference TRBV30 and TRBJ1-1 gives the whole variable domain SQTIHQWPATLVQPVGSPLSLECTVEGTSNPNLYWYRQAAGRGLQLLFYSVGIGQISSEVPQNLSASRPQDRQFILSSKKLLLSDSGFYLCAWAGGGNTEAFFGQGTRLTVV.

The chain combines TRBV3-1 with TRBJ1-2; the match to TRBD1 covers 10 bases. This CDR3 contains 15 residues. CDR1 is LGHDT, CDR2 YNNKEL, per germline (reference sequence). J lost 6 bases, V lost 3 bases, and 7 bases had no gene match. CDR3 in amino acids: CASSQTRQGADGYTF. DNA for the CDR3: TGTGCCAGCAGCCAGACCCGACAGGGGGCGGATGGCTACACCTTC.

This clonotype occurred a few times. The genes are TRBV7-2 and TRBJ1-6; maybe TRBD1 (5 bases). V was clipped by 4 bases and J by 0 bases, with 7 bases between them. There are 15 residues in the CDR3. The germline gives CDR1 SGHTA, CDR2 FQGNSA. CDR3 bases: TGTGCCAGCAGCTGGGACTACTCCTATAATTCACCCCTCCACTTT. This gives the protein CASSWDYSYNSPLHF.

Ten or more counts support this clonotype. The chain uses TRBV28 and TRBJ1-5, with 7 nucleotides matching TRBD1. This CDR3 contains 16 residues. Germline values: CDR1 MDHEN, CDR2 SYDVKM. The V segment lost 5 bases and the J segment 2 bases; nucleotides outside the gene matches: 9. CDR3 residues: CASSARQGRGNQPQHF. As DNA, the CDR3 is TGTGCCAGCAGTGCCCGACAGGGAAGGGGCAATCAGCCCCAGCATTTT. The full variable domain, in which reference TRBV28 and TRBJ1-5 provide the parts outside the CDR3, is DVKVTQSSRYLVKRTGEKVFLECVQDMDHENMFWYRQDPGLGLRLIYFSYDVKMKEKGDIPEGYSVSREKKERFSLILESASTNQTSMYLCASSARQGRGNQPQHFGDGTRLSIL.

The V gene is TRBV19, the J gene TRBJ1-1; no firm D call. Per germline, CDR1 LNHDA and CDR2 SQIVND (reference sequence). The V end lost 0 bases, the J end lost 4 bases, and 12 bases lay between the germline ends. This CDR3 comprises 15 residues. For the CDR3, the DNA is TGTGCCAGTAGTATAGACGTAACCTTTCCCACTGAAGCTTTCTTT. This sequence encodes CASSIDVTFPTEAFF. Variable domain in full (rest from reference TRBV19 and TRBJ1-1): DGGITQSPKYLFRKEGQNVTLSCEQNLNHDAMYWYRQDPGQGLRLIYYSQIVNDFQKGDIAEGYSVSREKKESFPLTVTSAQKNPTAFYLCASSIDVTFPTEAFFGQGTRLTVV.

This clonotype was observed at least ten times. The CDR3 nucleotides read TGTGCCAGCAGCTCATTGGGGGATGCGGGTGGGGACACTGAAGCTTTCTTT. Its protein is CASSSLGDAGGDTEAFF. This rearrangement joins TRBV27 to TRBJ1-1; D is perhaps TRBD1 (5 bases). Germline assignment: CDR1 MNHEY and CDR2 SMNVEV (reference sequence). V gave up 6 bases and J gave up 3 bases, with 23 bases separating them. The CDR3 totals 17 residues.

This clonotype came up many times. The chain joins TRBV6-1 to TRBJ2-7; D is undetermined. Trimming left V 1 base short and J 5 bases short, with 15 bases between. CDR1 is MNHNS and CDR2 is SASEGT in the germline V gene. There are 15 residues in the CDR3. The CDR3 loop reads CASSEEKVYSDEQYF. As DNA, the CDR3 is TGTGCCAGCAGTGAAGAAAAGGTGTATTCCGACGAGCAGTACTTC.

A few counts support this clonotype. CDR3 protein: CASKAGFSGNTIYF. CDR3 coding DNA: TGTGCCAGCAAGGCAGGTTTCTCTGGAAACACCATATATTTT. The chain joins TRBV6-1 to TRBJ1-3; D is ambiguous. Germline CDR1 and CDR2: MNHNS and SASEGT. This CDR3 has 14 residues. Deletions cut 7 bases from V and 0 bases from J, with 10 bases between.

About this clonotype: As the CDR3 is not closed by the conserved phenylalanine or tryptophan, this likely results from a read error. This chain connects TRBV20-1 to TRBJ2-7; 13 bases fit TRBD2. This CDR3 contains 14 residues. Per germline, CDR1 DFQATT and CDR2 SNEGSKA (reference sequence). V lost 3 bases to trimming and J lost 1 base; unmatched junction nucleotides: 0. This chain's CDR3 is CSARTSGGSYEQYL. For the CDR3, the DNA is TGCAGTGCTAGGACTAGCGGGGGGTCCTACGAGCAGTACCTC.

This clonotype was counted ten times or more. V gene TRBV28 combines with J gene TRBJ2-7; 7 bases align to TRBD1. Trimming cost V 2 bases and J 0 bases; bases outside gene matches: 4. Germline V CDR1 and CDR2: MDHEN, SYDVKM. The CDR3 spans 15 residues. The CDR3 DNA reads as TGTGCCAGCAGTTTAATCAGGGGGAGCTCCTACGAGCAGTACTTC. It codes for CASSLIRGSSYEQYF.

The chain links TRBV30 to TRBJ1-2, with 8 positions matching TRBD1. This CDR3 has 14 residues. The germline V gene has CDR1 GTSNPN and CDR2 SVGIG (reference sequence). The V segment lost 1 base and the J segment 6 bases; nucleotides outside the gene matches: 7. DNA for the CDR3: TGTGCCTGGAGTGAAGGGACAGGCGGTAATGGCTACACCTTC. It translates to CAWSEGTGGNGYTF.

V is TRBV4-1 and J is TRBJ2-7; TRBD1 might be the D (6 bases). The CDR3 is made up of 15 amino acids. Germline values: CDR1 MGHRA, CDR2 YSYEKL. Trimming took 0 bases from V and 3 from J, leaving 12 bases between them. The CDR3 DNA reads TGCGCCAGCAGCCAAGATCTGGGGGCCGACTACGAGCAGTACTTC. This codes for CASSQDLGADYEQYF.

The sample holds many counts of this clonotype. V usage is TRBV28 and J usage is TRBJ1-5; D gene uncertain. V lost 1 base, J lost 3 bases, and 13 bases lay in between. Germline-derived CDR1 and CDR2 are MDHEN and SYDVKM. CDR3 size: 16 residues. CDR3 nucleotide sequence: TGTGCCAGCAGTTTATACGGCGAGGCCCCCAATCAGCCCCAGCATTTT. Amino acids: CASSLYGEAPNQPQHF.

Remarks on this clonotype: This may be a read error, as it is one base from a much larger clone. The chain recombines TRBV28 with TRBJ1-1, with D tentatively TRBD1 (5 bases). This CDR3 is 13 amino acids long. In germline, CDR1 is MDHEN, CDR2 SYDVKM. The chain's CDR3 is CSSSEGVQTEAFF. CDR3 DNA sequence: TGTTCCAGCAGTGAAGGGGTACAAACTGAAGCTTTCTTT.

Ten or more counts support this clonotype. CDR3 amino acids: CAWRRQGGTGNTIYF. In DNA, the CDR3 is TGTGCCTGGAGGAGACAGGGTGGTACTGGAAACACCATATATTTT. This chain connects TRBV30 to TRBJ1-3, with 7 bases identical to TRBD1. Germline V CDR1 and CDR2: GTSNPN, SVGIG (reference sequence). The CDR3 spans 15 residues. Trimming cost V 3 bases and J 2 bases; bases outside gene matches: 7.

This clonotype was counted many times. The rearrangement links TRBV7-9 to TRBJ2-5; TRBD1 matches 8 bases. The germline V gene has CDR1 SEHNR and CDR2 FQNEAQ (reference sequence). This CDR3 region has 15 residues. Trimming cost V 2 bases and J 5 bases; bases outside gene matches: 7. The CDR3 sequence is CASSLRTGPLETQYF. The CDR3 nucleotides read TGTGCCAGCAGCTTAAGGACAGGGCCCCTGGAGACCCAGTACTTC.

The chain carries TRBV27 and TRBJ2-5; the D is unclear. V lost 0 bases and J lost 7, with 9 bases in between. CDR1 and CDR2 from the germline V gene are MNHEY and SMNVEV (reference sequence). The CDR3 loop spans 13 amino acids. The CDR3 protein is CASSLSTPGTQYF. The CDR3 DNA is TGTGCCAGCAGTTTATCCACCCCAGGGACCCAGTACTTC.

This clonotype was detected once. The chain couples TRBV28 to TRBJ1-5, with D uncertain. Germline CDR1 reads MDHEN; CDR2 reads SYDVKM. The CDR3 consists of 14 residues. Trimming stripped 4 bases from V and 11 bases from J, with 18 bases between. CDR3 DNA: TGTGCCAGCAGTTCGGGCGGCACGAGTCAAGCCCAGCATTTT. This encodes CASSSGGTSQAQHF.

In this sample, this clonotype turned up many times. The chain recombines TRBV5-6 with TRBJ2-7; D remains unclear. This CDR3 contains 14 residues. V lost 0 bases, J lost 2 bases, and 9 bases lay in between. Germline V CDR1 and CDR2: SGHDT, YYEEEE. In DNA, the CDR3 is TGTGCCAGCAGCTTGGACACGAACACCTACGAGCAGTACTTC. Its translation is CASSLDTNTYEQYF.

This clonotype was counted ten times or more. The V gene is TRBV7-8, the J gene TRBJ1-2; D is unresolved. Looked up from germline, CDR1 is SGHVS and CDR2 is FQNEAQ. The length of the CDR3 is 16 residues. With 2 bases removed from V and 2 bases from J, the gap between germline ends came to 15 bases. The CDR3 here is CASSLTPSKGNYGYTF. As DNA, the CDR3 is TGTGCCAGCAGCTTAACCCCTTCGAAGGGAAACTATGGCTACACCTTC.

This clonotype showed up many times. The rearrangement uses TRBV2 and TRBJ2-7; D is uncertain. This CDR3 spans 16 amino acids. The germline gives CDR1 SNHLY, CDR2 FYNNEI. V was pared by 0 bases and J by 5 bases, with 17 bases between. This CDR3 reads CASSEAVTSLKHEQYF. CDR3 DNA sequence: TGTGCCAGCAGTGAAGCGGTGACCTCTCTTAAGCACGAGCAGTACTTC.

This clonotype occurred many times. The chain employs TRBV28 and TRBJ1-1, with a possible D match to TRBD1 (5 bases). V was shortened by 2 bases and J by 6 bases, with 13 bases between the two germline ends. Germline CDR1 is MDHEN and CDR2 is SYDVKM. This CDR3 contains 14 residues. The CDR3 loop is CASSLTGTAAEAFF. The CDR3 region has the DNA TGTGCCAGCAGTTTAACCGGGACTGCAGCTGAAGCTTTCTTT. Variable domain in full (rest from reference TRBV28 and TRBJ1-1): DVKVTQSSRYLVKRTGEKVFLECVQDMDHENMFWYRQDPGLGLRLIYFSYDVKMKEKGDIPEGYSVSREKKERFSLILESASTNQTSMYLCASSLTGTAAEAFFGQGTRLTVV.

V usage is TRBV6-1 and J usage is TRBJ1-2, with a possible D match to TRBD1 (6 bases). Trimming removed 4 bases from V and 4 bases from J, with 13 bases in between. CDR3 length: 14 amino acids. The germline V gene has CDR1 MNHNS and CDR2 SASEGT. The CDR3 DNA follows: TGTGCCAGCAGTGTAGGGCAGGGGCGCTATGGCTACACCTTC. Amino acid sequence: CASSVGQGRYGYTF.

The rearrangement links TRBV20-1 to TRBJ2-2, with 7 bases that match TRBD2. CDR1 DFQATT and CDR2 SNEGSKA come from the germline V gene (reference sequence). The CDR3 is 13 amino acids. After removal of 5 bases from V and 7 bases from J, the junction contained 7 bases not matched to a gene. This CDR3 reads CSAQGLVVGELFF. The CDR3 region has the DNA TGCAGTGCTCAAGGACTAGTGGTCGGGGAGCTGTTTTTT.

This clonotype was seen many times. The chain is built from TRBV15 and TRBJ1-2, with 8 bases that match TRBD1. The length of the CDR3 is 14 residues. The trim removed 1 base at V and 8 bases at J, leaving 6 bases unmatched. Looked up from germline, CDR1 is LNHNV and CDR2 is YYDKDF (reference sequence). The CDR3, as DNA: TGTGCCACCAGCAGAGGTGGACAGGGAAAAGGCTACACCTTC. Its protein is CATSRGGQGKGYTF.

This clonotype was found many times. The chain joins TRBV5-1 to TRBJ1-1; 7 nucleotides agree with TRBD1. V trimming: 5 bases; J trimming: 2 bases; junction bases outside the gene matches: 9. The CDR3 has 15 residues. CDR1 is SGHRS and CDR2 is YFSETQ in the germline V gene. The CDR3 sequence: CASSPRGERNTEAFF. The CDR3 DNA reads TGCGCCAGCAGTCCCAGGGGGGAGAGAAACACTGAAGCTTTCTTT.

This clonotype occurred many times. The chain is built from TRBV12-3 or TRBV12-4 and TRBJ2-2, with D possibly being TRBD2 (6 bases). Trimming cost V 3 bases and J 5 bases, with 13 bases left between them. The CDR3 is made up of 15 amino acids. The CDR3 nucleotides are TGTGCCAGCAGTTTTAGGGCCCGGGGGACCGGGGAGCTGTTTTTT. It codes for CASSFRARGTGELFF.